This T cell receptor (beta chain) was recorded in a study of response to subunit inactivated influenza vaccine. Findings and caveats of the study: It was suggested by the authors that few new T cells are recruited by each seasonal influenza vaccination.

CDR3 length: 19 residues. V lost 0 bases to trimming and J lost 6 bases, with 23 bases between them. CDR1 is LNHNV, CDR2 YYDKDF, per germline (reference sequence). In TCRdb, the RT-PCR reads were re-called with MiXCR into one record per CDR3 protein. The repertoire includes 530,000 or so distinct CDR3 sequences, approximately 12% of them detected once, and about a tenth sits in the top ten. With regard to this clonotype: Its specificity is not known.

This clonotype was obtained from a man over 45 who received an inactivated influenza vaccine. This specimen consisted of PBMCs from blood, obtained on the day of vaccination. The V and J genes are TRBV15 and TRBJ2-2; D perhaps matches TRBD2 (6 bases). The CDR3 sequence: CATSRDSSGENRRSGELFF. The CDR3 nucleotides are TGTGCCACCAGCAGAGACTCCTCGGGGGAGAACAGAAGGTCCGGGGAGCTGTTTTTT.